This record concerns one T cell receptor beta chain sequence. Its specificity is not known. Data came from immunoSEQ multiplex PCR; TCRdb stores just in-frame clones and leaves some out. The sample shows some 40,000 clones, around 83% of them seen only once. This sample was included in a study of CD4 T cells in relation to SARS-CoV-2 and coronaviruses. The CDR3 length is 15 residues. V was trimmed by 1 base and J by 9 bases, leaving 16 bases between them. Germline CDR1 and CDR2: LGHNA and YSLEER. The chain recombines TRBV4-3 with TRBJ2-1; a possible D gene is TRBD1 (5 bases). This clonotype was obtained from an adult with COVID-19. The sequencing input was naive CD4+ T cells from PBMCs, cultured in vitro. Subset indicated: naive CD4+ T cells isolated by negative enrichment. This chain's CDR3 is CASSQGAGMYSEQFF. CDR3 coding DNA: TGCGCCAGCAGCCAAGGGGCAGGGATGTATAGTGAGCAGTTCTTC.